A few counts support the clone carrying this T cell receptor (beta chain). Its matching antigen is unknown. A universal primer site was added by template switching, and unique molecular identifiers were carried by the cDNA. TCRdb recomputed calls from the 5' RACE reads with MiXCR, one row per CDR3 protein. The sample has nearly 900,000 distinct CDR3 sequences, 12% seen once. The sample comes from a study of identical twins. Study-wide results and limits: Compared with models, monozygotic twins showed more out-of-frame TCR alpha sharing. In zero-insertion analyses, partial confounding could arise from invariant MAIT and iNKT cells. For cord blood, abundant beta clonotypes had fewer insertions, unlike memory repertoires, which showed none.

These data were also reused for a study on yellow fever vaccine responses in identical twins.

The sample was PBMCs. This clonotype originated in a woman in her late teens or twenties in good health.

CDR3 coding DNA: TGTGCCAGCAGCTTTCTCCCTAGTGGGGTCACCGGGGAGCTGTTTTTT. The encoded protein is CASSFLPSGVTGELFF. The chain combines TRBV7-3 with TRBJ2-2; no definite D call. This CDR3 has 16 amino acids. The germline gives CDR1 SGHTA, CDR2 FQGTGA. Trimming pared 3 bases from V and 4 bases from J, leaving 15 bases between.